One sample yielded the 31 T cell receptor beta chains listed below, sequenced in a study of long-term antiretroviral therapy in people with HIV. Researchers report immunoSEQ v3.0 was run at survey level. Produced via immunoSEQ multiplex PCR; TCRdb's table is partial and in-frame only. Here the sample spans tens of thousands of clones, approximately 80% being singletons. Sequenced here: unsorted PBMCs, sampled 0.5 years after starting antiretroviral therapy. The receptors were gathered from a man aged 18 to 35 with HIV.

The V call is TRBV6-4, the J call TRBJ2-2, with 8 positions matching TRBD2. The CDR3 contains 14 residues. The germline V gene has CDR1 MRHNA and CDR2 SNTAGT. The V segment lost 8 bases and the J segment 4 bases; nucleotides outside the gene matches: 6. The chain's CDR3 is CASSPRGGTGELFF. The DNA for the CDR3 is TGTGCCAGCTCCCCCCGGGGGGGCACCGGGGAGCTGTTTTTT.

In its sample, this clone was seen once. The chain has TRBV6-6 and TRBJ2-7; D unclear. Per the germline V gene, CDR1 is MNHNY and CDR2 is SVGAGI (reference sequence). V shed 0 bases and J shed 6 bases, with 9 bases lying between them. The CDR3 is 13 amino acids. The chain's CDR3 is CASSYSMTSEQYF. The DNA of the CDR3 is TGTGCCAGCAGTTACTCTATGACTTCCGAGCAGTACTTC.

The chain couples TRBV6-6 to TRBJ2-1; 8 positions agree with TRBD1. Germline V gives CDR1 MNHNY, CDR2 SVGAGI (reference sequence). The CDR3 runs 14 residues. After removal of 10 bases from V and 7 bases from J, the junction contained 12 bases not matched to a gene. The CDR3 DNA reads TGTGCCACCGATACACAGGGGGGTTTTAATGAGCAGTTCTTC. This gives the protein CATDTQGGFNEQFF.

In its sample, this clone was seen once. The genes are TRBV9 and TRBJ2-5; D is tentatively TRBD1 or TRBD2 (7 bases each). Germline CDR1 and CDR2: SGDLS and YYNGEE. The CDR3 is made up of 15 amino acids. V lost 2 bases, J lost 5 bases, and 16 bases lay in between. The CDR3 reads CASSVGGGSGETQYF. The CDR3 bases are TGTGCCAGCAGCGTGGGAGGGGGCTCGGGGGAGACCCAGTACTTC.

The rearrangement joins TRBV7-6 to TRBJ2-3; TRBD2 agrees at 11 bases. The CDR3 has 16 residues. Germline V gene lookup returns CDR1 SGHVS and CDR2 FNYEAQ. Trimming took 3 bases from V and 2 from J; bases not matched to a gene: 4. The CDR3 is CASSFLAGGVTDTQYF. The DNA of the CDR3 is TGTGCCAGCAGCTTTTTAGCGGGGGGGGTCACAGATACGCAGTATTTT.

The chain employs TRBV15 and TRBJ2-7; D gene unclear. The CDR3 extends over 12 amino acids. The V end lost 0 bases, the J end lost 7 bases, and 7 bases lay between the germline ends. CDR1 and CDR2 (germline): LNHNV, YYDKDF (reference sequence). The CDR3 sequence: CATSRDMGEQYF. In DNA, the CDR3 is TGTGCCACCAGCAGAGACATGGGGGAGCAGTACTTC.

This chain uses TRBV19 with TRBJ1-5, with a weak D call TRBD1 (5 bases). Looked up from germline, CDR1 is LNHDA and CDR2 is SQIVND (reference sequence). The ends were cut back, 0 bases at V and 0 bases at J, with 9 bases in the middle. This CDR3 is 16 amino acids long. DNA of the CDR3: TGTGCCAGTAGTATAGACCAGGGATATAGCAATCAGCCCCAGCATTTT. This encodes CASSIDQGYSNQPQHF.

This chain uses TRBV2 with TRBJ1-5; D gene unclear. Germline CDR1 SNHLY, CDR2 FYNNEI. The V end was cut by 4 bases, the J end by 1 base, with 20 bases between. The CDR3 is 18 amino acids. CDR3 coding DNA: TGTGCCAGCAGTGGGAAGGAGGGTAGTTGGGTAAGCAATCAGCCCCAGCATTTT. It codes for CASSGKEGSWVSNQPQHF.

V usage is TRBV12-5 and J usage is TRBJ2-3; possibly TRBD1 or TRBD2 for D (5 bases each). Germline loops: CDR1 LGHNT, CDR2 FRNRAP. CDR3 length: 13 amino acids. V lost 5 bases, J lost 9 bases, and 15 bases lay in between. CDR3 amino acids: CASGPQDGTTQYF. DNA of the CDR3: TGTGCTAGTGGTCCCCAAGACGGGACCACGCAGTATTTT.

This chain connects TRBV7-9 to TRBJ1-3; D call uncertain. CDR3 length: 15 amino acids. Germline V gene lookup returns CDR1 SEHNR and CDR2 FQNEAQ (reference sequence). Trimming removed 5 bases from V and 2 bases from J, with 13 bases in between. The CDR3 sequence: CASSAFSLPGNTIYF. CDR3 coding DNA: TGTGCCAGCAGCGCATTTTCCCTCCCTGGAAACACCATATATTTT.

V is TRBV6-1 and J is TRBJ2-7; D call uncertain. CDR3 size: 13 residues. Trimming removed 4 bases from V and 2 bases from J, with 9 bases in between. Per the germline V gene, CDR1 is MNHNS and CDR2 is SASEGT. CDR3 DNA sequence: TGTGCCAGCAGTGTTACACAGACCTACGAGCAGTACTTC. Its translation is CASSVTQTYEQYF.

The chain combines TRBV25-1 with TRBJ2-7, with TRBD1 identical over 8 bases. CDR3 length: 16 amino acids. V was pared by 1 base and J by 2 bases, with 7 bases of the junction left unmatched. Germline lookup yields CDR1 MGHDK and CDR2 SYGVNS. The CDR3 bases are TGTGCCAGCAGTGAATCCGGGACAGGTCGGCCCTACGAGCAGTACTTC. It codes for CASSESGTGRPYEQYF.

This clone was seen just once. The CDR3, as DNA: TGTGCCAGCAGCTTAGGTCCTACTTCCTACGAGCAGTACTTC. Translated, it gives CASSLGPTSYEQYF. The V call is TRBV7-6, the J call TRBJ2-7, with D unclear. Germline V lookup: CDR1 SGHVS, CDR2 FNYEAQ. The ends were cut back, 1 base at V and 1 base at J, with 8 bases in the middle. The CDR3 runs to 14 residues.

The chain has TRBV7-9 and TRBJ2-6; TRBD1 aligns across 7 bases. Germline CDR1 SEHNR, CDR2 FQNEAQ (reference sequence). The V gene end was trimmed by 3 bases and the J gene end by 0 bases; junction bases not matched to a gene: 5. The CDR3 spans 17 residues. In nucleotides, the CDR3 is TGTGCCAGCAGCTTTCCGACAGGGACCTCTGGGGCCAACGTCCTGACTTTC. It yields the protein CASSFPTGTSGANVLTF.

The V gene is TRBV10-3, the J gene TRBJ2-7; 12 nucleotides line up with TRBD2. The J segment lost 5 bases and the V segment lost 10 bases, leaving 12 bases of the junction unmatched. CDR1 ENHRY and CDR2 SYGVKD come from the germline V gene. This CDR3 comprises 15 residues. In DNA, the CDR3 is TGTGCCACCCACGAACTAGCGGGGGGTTCCCACGAGCAGTACTTC. Its translation: CATHELAGGSHEQYF.

The chain recombines TRBV27 with TRBJ1-1; D gene uncertain. Trimming removed 6 bases from V and 1 base from J, with 18 bases in between. Germline lookup yields CDR1 MNHEY and CDR2 SMNVEV (reference sequence). The CDR3 consists of 16 residues. Here the CDR3 DNA reads TGTGCCAGCAGCCCTTTGGGCAGGTCAGGGAACACTGAAGCTTTCTTT. Residues: CASSPLGRSGNTEAFF.

The chain carries TRBV19 and TRBJ1-2, with 8 bases that match TRBD1. The CDR3 covers 14 residues. Germline-derived CDR1 and CDR2 are LNHDA and SQIVND (reference sequence). V lost 6 bases, J lost 4 bases, and 7 bases stayed unmatched. The CDR3 region is CASSPTGAPYGYTF. DNA for the CDR3: TGTGCCAGTAGCCCGACAGGGGCCCCCTATGGCTACACCTTC.

This clone was seen once. The chain couples TRBV18 to TRBJ2-1, with D maybe TRBD1 (6 bases). Between the trimmed V and J ends, which lost 6 bases and 9 bases, there was a span of 15 bases. Germline CDR1 reads KGHSH; CDR2 reads LQKENI. This CDR3 has 13 residues. In DNA form, the CDR3 reads TGTGCCAGCTCTGTAAGTGAAGGGGGTGAGCAGTTCTTC. Translating gives CASSVSEGGEQFF. The entire variable domain, with the rest obtained from reference TRBV18 and TRBJ2-1, is as follows: NAGVMQNPRHLVRRRGQEARLRCSPMKGHSHVYWYRQLPEEGLKFMVYLQKENIIDESGMPKERFSAEFPKEGPSILRIQQVVRGDSAAYFCASSVSEGGEQFFGPGTRLTVL.

The CDR3 sequence: CASSMIWQVTGANVLTF. The CDR3 nucleotides are TGTGCCAGTAGTATGATTTGGCAGGTAACTGGGGCCAACGTCCTGACTTTC. V usage is TRBV19 and J usage is TRBJ2-6; D ambiguous. This CDR3 has 17 amino acids. V lost 3 bases to trimming and J lost 2 bases, with 14 bases between them. Germline loops: CDR1 LNHDA, CDR2 SQIVND (reference sequence).

This chain joins TRBV5-4 and TRBJ2-7; TRBD1 is a possible D gene (5 bases). This CDR3 spans 13 amino acids. Germline CDR1 is SGHNT and CDR2 is YYREEE (reference sequence). The ends were cut back, 3 bases at V and 2 bases at J, with 9 bases in the middle. CDR3 region: CASSWKGAYEQYF. The CDR3 region has the DNA TGTGCCAGCAGCTGGAAAGGGGCCTACGAGCAGTACTTC.

This chain links TRBV5-1 with TRBJ2-7, with 10 bases matching TRBD2. Germline CDR1 and CDR2: SGHRS and YFSETQ. CDR3 size: 13 residues. V lost 5 bases to trimming and J lost 5 bases; unmatched junction nucleotides: 4. This CDR3 reads CASRSGRVDEQYF. The CDR3 DNA follows: TGCGCCAGCAGAAGCGGGAGGGTGGACGAGCAGTACTTC.

The V call is TRBV7-2, the J call TRBJ1-5; D ambiguous. The V and J ends lost 1 base and 2 bases respectively, with 18 bases between them. CDR1 and CDR2 from the germline V gene are SGHTA and FQGNSA. This CDR3 contains 18 residues. The CDR3 region is CASSLVVGISSGNQPQHF. Written as DNA, the CDR3 is TGTGCCAGCAGCTTAGTAGTGGGTATAAGCTCCGGCAATCAGCCCCAGCATTTT.

The rearrangement joins TRBV15 to TRBJ2-2; 7 bases are a match to TRBD1. CDR3 length equals 18 residues. Germline assignment: CDR1 LNHNV and CDR2 YYDKDF (reference sequence). The junction had 13 bases not matched to a gene; V was cut back by 5 bases and J by 1 base. The CDR3 nucleotides are TGTGCCACCAGCGGCTTCAAGACAGGGTGGATGAACACCGGGGAGCTGTTTTTT. The encoded protein is CATSGFKTGWMNTGELFF.

The genes are TRBV7-9 and TRBJ1-3, with a possible D match to TRBD1 (5 bases). Germline CDR1 reads SEHNR; CDR2 reads FQNEAQ (reference sequence). The CDR3 totals 16 residues. V was trimmed by 4 bases and J by 8 bases, leaving 21 bases between them. CDR3 DNA sequence: TGTGCCAGCAGCTCCAGCGACCAGGGTTCGCTCCACACCATATATTTT. It is translated as CASSSSDQGSLHTIYF.

The chain employs TRBV6-6 and TRBJ1-5; D is possibly TRBD1 (5 bases). This CDR3 is built from 15 residues. The germline V gene has CDR1 MNHNY and CDR2 SVGAGI (reference sequence). The V end was cut by 0 bases, the J end by 1 base, with 7 bases between. CDR3 coding DNA: TGTGCCAGCAGTTACTCGGGGGACAGCAATCAGCCCCAGCATTTT. Amino acids: CASSYSGDSNQPQHF.

The chain combines TRBV2 with TRBJ1-5; 7 nucleotides agree with TRBD1. The CDR3 runs to 17 residues. Germline V gives CDR1 SNHLY, CDR2 FYNNEI. The J segment lost 7 bases and the V segment lost 6 bases, leaving 18 bases of the junction unmatched. CDR3 in DNA: TGTGCCAGCAGCTACAGTCCAAGACAGGGCCCGGGGCAGCCCCAGCATTTT. This gives the protein CASSYSPRQGPGQPQHF.

The chain has TRBV28 and TRBJ1-5, with unresolved D. The V gene lost 2 bases and the J gene lost 4 bases, with 12 bases spanning the gap. This CDR3 comprises 15 residues. Germline assignment: CDR1 MDHEN and CDR2 SYDVKM. For the CDR3, the DNA is TGTGCCAGCAGTTTAGAGAGGGTGCCAAATCAGCCCCAGCATTTT. Translation gives CASSLERVPNQPQHF.

This chain links TRBV6-1 with TRBJ1-1; a possible D gene is TRBD1 (5 bases). The V gene's germline CDR1 is MNHNS and CDR2 SASEGT. Trimming shortened V by 4 bases and J by 1 base, and 10 bases separated the two germline ends. This CDR3 has 14 residues. The CDR3 DNA reads as TGTGCCAGCAGTGTCGGGGGGACGAACACTGAAGCTTTCTTT. This encodes CASSVGGTNTEAFF.

The chain joins TRBV7-8 to TRBJ2-1, with 7 bases lining up with TRBD2. Per germline, CDR1 SGHVS and CDR2 FQNEAQ. The CDR3 sequence is 18 residues long. V was pared by 0 bases and J by 4 bases, with 12 bases of the junction left unmatched. The CDR3 protein is CASSLATPQRGTYNEQFF. The DNA of the CDR3 is TGTGCCAGCAGCTTAGCGACCCCCCAGCGGGGTACGTACAATGAGCAGTTCTTC.

V is TRBV7-7 and J is TRBJ2-2; 10 bases match TRBD2. CDR1 and CDR2 (germline): SSHAT, FNYEAQ (reference sequence). V gave up 5 bases and J gave up 6 bases; unmatched junction bases: 9. The CDR3 has 16 amino acids. The CDR3, as DNA: TGTGCCAGCAGCGAAAGGCGGCTAGCGGGAGCCGGGGAGCTGTTTTTT. It yields the protein CASSERRLAGAGELFF.

The chain is built from TRBV15 and TRBJ1-1; D is uncertain. The CDR3 has 13 amino acids. Trimming shortened V by 5 bases and J by 6 bases, and 13 bases separated the two germline ends. The germline gives CDR1 LNHNV, CDR2 YYDKDF (reference sequence). CDR3 nucleotide sequence: TGTGCCACCAGCCATAATGGGGAGGCTGAAGCTTTCTTT. Translating it yields CATSHNGEAEAFF.